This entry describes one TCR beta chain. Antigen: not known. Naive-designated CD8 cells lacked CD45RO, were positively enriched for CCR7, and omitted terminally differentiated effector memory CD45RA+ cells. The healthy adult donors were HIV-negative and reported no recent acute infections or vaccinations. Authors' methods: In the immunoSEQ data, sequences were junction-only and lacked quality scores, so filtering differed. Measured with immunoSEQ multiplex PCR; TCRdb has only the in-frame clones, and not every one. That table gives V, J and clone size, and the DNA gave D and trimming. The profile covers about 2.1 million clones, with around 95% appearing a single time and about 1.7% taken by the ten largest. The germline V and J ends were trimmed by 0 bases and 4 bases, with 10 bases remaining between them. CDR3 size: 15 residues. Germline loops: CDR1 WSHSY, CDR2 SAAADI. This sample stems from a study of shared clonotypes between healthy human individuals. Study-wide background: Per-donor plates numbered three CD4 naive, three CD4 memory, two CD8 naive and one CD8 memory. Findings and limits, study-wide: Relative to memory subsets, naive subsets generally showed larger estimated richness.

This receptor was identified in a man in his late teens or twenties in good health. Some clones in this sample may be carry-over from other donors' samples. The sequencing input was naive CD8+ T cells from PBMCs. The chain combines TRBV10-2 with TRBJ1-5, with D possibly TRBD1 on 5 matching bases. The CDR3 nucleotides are TGCGCCAGCAGTGAGTCAGGGGCAGCGAATCAGCCCCAGCATTTT. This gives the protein CASSESGAANQPQHF.